These T cell receptor beta chains were read from a single sample in a study of blood T cell repertoires in COVID-19. Produced via immunoSEQ multiplex PCR; TCRdb's table is partial and in-frame only. The repertoire consists of 130,000 or so clones, with 81% occurring once and the leading ten covering around 8%. Specimen: peripheral blood. These receptors were taken from a woman aged 55-75 years with active or convalescent COVID-19. CDR3s include the opening cysteine and the closing phenylalanine or tryptophan. The D gene is left open where the match is weak. Clone size, where shown, is once, few, many, or a class for clones that have expanded.

NA TRBJ1-3 TRBV6-5 NA TGTGCCAGCAGTTACGGGGAGACGCCTGGAAACACCATATATTTT CASSYGETPGNTIYF
NA TRBJ1-1 TRBV5-1 TRBD1 TGCGCCAGCAGCTGGCAACAGGGGCGAAACACTGAAGCTTTCTTT CASSWQQGRNTEAFF
NA TRBJ1-3 TRBV28 TRBD1 TGTGCCAGCAGTCTCCCCGGGACAGGGGTGGGAAACACCATATATTTT CASSLPGTGVGNTIYF
NA TRBJ1-5 TRBV28 NA TGTGCCAGCAGTCCCTTCTCGGGTGGCAATCAGCCCCAGCATTTT CASSPFSGGNQPQHF
NA TRBJ1-1 TRBV5-5 TRBD1 TGTGCCAGCAGCTTGGCGGCAGGGGGCACTGAAGCTTTCTTT CASSLAAGGTEAFF
NA TRBJ2-5 TRBV3-1/TRBV3-2 NA TGTGCCAGCAGCCAGCTAGAGGAGACCCAGTACTTC CASSQLEETQYF
NA TRBJ2-3 TRBV5-4 TRBD1 TGTGCCAGCAGCCCGGCCGGGACAGGGATCGACAATACGCAGTATTTT CASSPAGTGIDNTQYF
NA TRBJ2-2 TRBV9 TRBD1 TGTGCCAGCAGCACACGGACAGGGTACACCGGGGAGCTGTTTTTT CASSTRTGYTGELFF
NA TRBJ2-6 TRBV10-2 NA TGCGCCAGCAGTCCCCAGGGGGCCAACGTCCTGACTTTC CASSPQGANVLTF
NA TRBJ1-5 TRBV19 NA TGTGCCAGCCGCGACAATATTAATCAGCCCCAGCATTTT CASRDNINQPQHF
NA TRBJ1-1 TRBV29-1 NA TGCAGCGCACCCCGGGGGAACAACCCGAACACTGAAGCTTTCTTT CSAPRGNNPNTEAFF
NA TRBJ1-1 TRBV27 NA TGTGCCAGCAGTCCCATACAGGGTTCGGGCCCCACTGAAGCTTTCTTT CASSPIQGSGPTEAFF
NA TRBJ2-5 TRBV2 NA TGTGCCCCCGGGACACACAAAGAGACCCAGTACTTC CAPGTHKETQYF
NA TRBJ2-7 TRBV2 NA TGTGCCAGCAGCAAAGAGGCGGGCGGGACGTCCGAGCAGTACTTC CASSKEAGGTSEQYF
NA TRBJ1-2 TRBV19 NA TGTGCCAGTAGTAACGGGGGATCCGGCTATGGCTACACCTTC CASSNGGSGYGYTF
NA TRBJ2-1 TRBV11-2 TRBD2 TGTGCCAGCAGCACAGACCAGCGGGGTAACAATGAGCAGTTCTTC CASSTDQRGNNEQFF
NA TRBJ2-5 TRBV24-1 NA TGTGCCACCAGTGATCCGACGGGGGATCAGGAGACCCAGTACTTC CATSDPTGDQETQYF
NA TRBJ2-7 TRBV9 TRBD2 TGTGCCAGCAGTGGACTAGCGGGAGGGACTATCTTCTTC CASSGLAGGTIFF
once TRBJ1-4 TRBV28 TRBD1 TGTGCCAGCAGTTTATTGGGACAGCTTAATGAAAAACTGTTTTTT CASSLLGQLNEKLFF
NA TRBJ1-5 TRBV18 NA TGTGCCAGCTCACCAAACGAGAGGAGGGTTGGGGGTCAGCCCCAGCATTTT CASSPNERRVGGQPQHF
NA TRBJ2-6 TRBV11-1 NA TGTGCCAGCAGCTCCTACGGGTCTGGGGCCAACGTCCTGACTTTC CASSSYGSGANVLTF
NA TRBJ1-1 TRBV5-1 NA TGCGCCAGCAGCTCGAAGACAGGGAACACTGAAGCTTTCTTT CASSSKTGNTEAFF
NA TRBJ1-2 TRBV5-1 NA TGCGCCAGCAGCTCGGACAGCACTTATGGCTACACCTTC CASSSDSTYGYTF
NA TRBJ1-1 TRBV24-1 TRBD1 TGTGCCACCAGGGGACAGACCACTGAAGCTTTCTTT CATRGQTTEAFF
NA TRBJ1-1 TRBV5-1 TRBD1 TGCGCCAGCAGCTTGGCCGGAGGACAGGGAGGTACTGAAGCTTTCTTT CASSLAGGQGGTEAFF
NA TRBJ2-1 TRBV5-1 TRBD1 TGCGCCAGCAGCTTGGCCGGGACAGGGGCGTACAATGAGCAGTTCTTC CASSLAGTGAYNEQFF
NA TRBJ1-2 TRBV7-2 NA TGTGCCAGCAGCCCCATTTGGCCGCCGAACTATGGCTACACCTTC CASSPIWPPNYGYTF
NA TRBJ1-5 TRBV9 TRBD1 TGTGCCATCGACTGGACAGGGAGCAATCAGCCCCAGCATTTT CAIDWTGSNQPQHF
NA TRBJ2-5 TRBV2 TRBD2 TGTGCCAGCAGTCTTACTAGCGGCAATGTGGAGACCCAGTACTTC CASSLTSGNVETQYF
NA TRBJ2-7 TRBV3-1/TRBV3-2 TRBD2 TGTGCCAGCAGCCACGTAGCGGGAGGGAACGAGCAGTACTTC CASSHVAGGNEQYF
NA TRBJ2-3 TRBV11-2 TRBD2 TGTGCCAGCAGCTTAGACCTCCCTGCGGGGGGGACAGATACGCAGTATTTT CASSLDLPAGGTDTQYF
NA TRBJ2-1 TRBV6-4 TRBD2 TGTGCCAGCAGTGTCCTCGGCGGGGGGGCGGGTGAGCAGTTCTTC CASSVLGGGAGEQFF